This T cell receptor (beta chain) was retrieved from a study of blood T cell repertoires in COVID-19. As for the study in general: Samples taken during acute and convalescent COVID-19 were collected in the United States, Italy and Spain. PBMCs, B-cell-depleted T cells, or T cells provided the cDNA or gDNA that made up the material.

Trimming cost V 0 bases and J 1 base, with 9 bases left between them. Germline assignment: CDR1 LGHNA and CDR2 YSLEER. This CDR3 region has 15 residues. Source study methods: Reference gene primer amplification gave nucleated cell count estimates. The table came from immunoSEQ multiplex PCR; TCRdb's copy has only in-frame clones and leaves some out. V and J calls and clone size come straight from that table; D and trimming were deduced from the DNA. The table lists about 260,000 clones, 83% of them singletons. The receptor comes from a woman between 45 and 60 years old who had recovered from COVID-19. Sequencing was performed on peripheral blood. The V gene is TRBV4-3, the J gene TRBJ1-2; no clear D. Here the CDR3 DNA reads TGCGCCAGCAGCCAAGATTATACCAGTAACTATGGCTACACCTTC. This encodes CASSQDYTSNYGYTF.